Reported below is one T cell receptor (beta chain). This entry is derived from a study of blood T cell repertoires in COVID-19. Study details: Samples came from the United States, Italy and Spain, spanning acute and convalescent COVID-19. From T cells, B-cell-depleted T cells, or PBMCs came the material, which was cDNA or gDNA.

Study processing details: From reference gene primer amplification, estimates of nucleated cell counts were derived. Libraries were prepared by immunoSEQ multiplex PCR; TCRdb keeps only in-frame clonotypes and omits some of them. The V and J calls and the clone size are those of that table, but D and trimming were determined from the DNA. Found here are hundreds of thousands of clones, over 75% of them singletons; the top ten hold roughly 8%. The J segment lost 3 bases and the V segment lost 6 bases, leaving 12 bases of the junction unmatched. Germline V gene data show CDR1 as WSHSY and CDR2 as SAAADI. The CDR3 consists of 16 residues.

The V and J genes are TRBV10-2 and TRBJ2-3, with 7 bases fitting TRBD2. The receptor comes from a woman aged 80 or over with acute or convalescent COVID-19. What was sequenced was peripheral blood. CDR3: CASRDRAGVITDTQYF. As DNA, the CDR3 is TGCGCCAGCAGGGACCGGGCGGGAGTAATTACAGATACGCAGTATTTT.